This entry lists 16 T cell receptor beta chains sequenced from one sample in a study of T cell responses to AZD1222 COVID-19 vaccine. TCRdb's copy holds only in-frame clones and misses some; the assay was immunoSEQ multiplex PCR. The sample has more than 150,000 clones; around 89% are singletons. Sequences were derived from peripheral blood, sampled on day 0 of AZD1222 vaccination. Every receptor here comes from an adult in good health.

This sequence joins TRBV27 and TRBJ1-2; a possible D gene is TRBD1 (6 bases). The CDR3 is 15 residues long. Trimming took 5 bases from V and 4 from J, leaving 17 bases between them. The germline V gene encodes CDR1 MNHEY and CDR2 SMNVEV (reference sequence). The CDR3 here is CASSPSGGASYGYTF. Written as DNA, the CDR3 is TGTGCCAGCAGTCCGAGTGGGGGCGCGAGCTATGGCTACACCTTC.

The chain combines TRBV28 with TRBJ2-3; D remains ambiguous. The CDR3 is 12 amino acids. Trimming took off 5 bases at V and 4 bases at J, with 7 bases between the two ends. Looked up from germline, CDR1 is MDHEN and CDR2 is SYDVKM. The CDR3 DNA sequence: TGTGCCAGCAGTACCCTATCAGATACGCAGTATTTT. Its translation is CASSTLSDTQYF.

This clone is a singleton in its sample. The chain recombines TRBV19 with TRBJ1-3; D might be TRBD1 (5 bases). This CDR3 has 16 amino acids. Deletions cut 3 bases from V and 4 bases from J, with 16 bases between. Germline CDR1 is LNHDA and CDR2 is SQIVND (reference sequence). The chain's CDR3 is CASSIVGGAGGNTIYF. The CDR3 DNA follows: TGTGCCAGTAGTATCGTCGGAGGGGCGGGAGGAAACACCATATATTTT. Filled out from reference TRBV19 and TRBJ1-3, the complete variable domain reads DGGITQSPKYLFRKEGQNVTLSCEQNLNHDAMYWYRQDPGQGLRLIYYSQIVNDFQKGDIAEGYSVSREKKESFPLTVTSAQKNPTAFYLCASSIVGGAGGNTIYFGEGSWLTVV.

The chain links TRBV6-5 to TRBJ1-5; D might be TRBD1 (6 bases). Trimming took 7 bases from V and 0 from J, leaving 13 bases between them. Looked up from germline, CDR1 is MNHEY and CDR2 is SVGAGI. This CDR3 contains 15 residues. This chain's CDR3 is CASTPQGYSNQPQHF. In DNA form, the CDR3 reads TGTGCCAGCACTCCCCAGGGGTATAGCAATCAGCCCCAGCATTTT.

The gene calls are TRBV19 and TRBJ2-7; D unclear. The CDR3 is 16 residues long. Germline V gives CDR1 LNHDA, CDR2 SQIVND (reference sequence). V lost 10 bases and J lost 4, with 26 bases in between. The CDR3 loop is CATRYGGSIVGYEQYF. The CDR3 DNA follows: TGTGCCACCCGATACGGCGGCAGTATAGTTGGGTACGAGCAGTACTTC.

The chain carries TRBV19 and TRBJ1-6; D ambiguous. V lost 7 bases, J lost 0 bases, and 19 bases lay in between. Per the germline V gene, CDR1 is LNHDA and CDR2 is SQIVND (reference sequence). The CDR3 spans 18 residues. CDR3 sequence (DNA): TGTGCCAGTAATTCTGCCGGTCAAGGCTTCTCCTATAATTCACCCCTCCACTTT. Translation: CASNSAGQGFSYNSPLHF.

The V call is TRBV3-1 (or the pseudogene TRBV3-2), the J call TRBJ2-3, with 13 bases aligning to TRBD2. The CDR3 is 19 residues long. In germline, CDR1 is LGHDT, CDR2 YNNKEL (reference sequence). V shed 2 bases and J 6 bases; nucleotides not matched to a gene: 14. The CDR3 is CASSQPTSGGAPGFDTQYF. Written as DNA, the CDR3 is TGTGCCAGCAGCCAACCTACTAGCGGGGGGGCCCCGGGGTTCGATACGCAGTATTTT.

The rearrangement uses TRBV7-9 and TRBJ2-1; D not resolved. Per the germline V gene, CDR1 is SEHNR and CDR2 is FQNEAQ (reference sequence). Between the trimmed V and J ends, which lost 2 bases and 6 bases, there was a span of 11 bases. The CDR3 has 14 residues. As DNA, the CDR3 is TGTGCCAGCAGCTTAATTGGGATCTCCAATGAGCAGTTCTTC. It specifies CASSLIGISNEQFF.

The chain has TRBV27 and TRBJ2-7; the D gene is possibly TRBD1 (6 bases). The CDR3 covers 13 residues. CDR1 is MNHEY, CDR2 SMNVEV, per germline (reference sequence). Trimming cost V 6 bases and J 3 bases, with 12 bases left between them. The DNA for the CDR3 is TGTGCCAGCAGCGACAGGAAGGACTACGAGCAGTACTTC. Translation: CASSDRKDYEQYF.

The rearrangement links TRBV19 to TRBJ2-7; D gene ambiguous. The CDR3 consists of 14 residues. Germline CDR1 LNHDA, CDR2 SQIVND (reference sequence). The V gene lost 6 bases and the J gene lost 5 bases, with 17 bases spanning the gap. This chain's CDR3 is CASSTHGSRDEQYF. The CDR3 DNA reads TGTGCCAGTAGCACTCACGGGTCCCGTGACGAGCAGTACTTC. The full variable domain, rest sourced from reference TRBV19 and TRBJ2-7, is DGGITQSPKYLFRKEGQNVTLSCEQNLNHDAMYWYRQDPGQGLRLIYYSQIVNDFQKGDIAEGYSVSREKKESFPLTVTSAQKNPTAFYLCASSTHGSRDEQYFGPGTRLTVT.

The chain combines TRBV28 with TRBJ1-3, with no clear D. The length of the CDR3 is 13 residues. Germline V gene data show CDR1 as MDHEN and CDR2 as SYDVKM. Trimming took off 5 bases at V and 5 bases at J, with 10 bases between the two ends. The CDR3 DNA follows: TGTGCCAGCAGTACCCCCGGACGAAACACCATATATTTT. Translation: CASSTPGRNTIYF.

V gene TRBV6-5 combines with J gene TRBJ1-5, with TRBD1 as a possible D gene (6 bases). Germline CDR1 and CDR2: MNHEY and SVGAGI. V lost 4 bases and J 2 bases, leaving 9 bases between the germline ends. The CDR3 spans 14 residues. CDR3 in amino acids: CASSSQGGNQPQHF. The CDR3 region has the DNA TGTGCCAGCAGTTCACAGGGTGGCAATCAGCCCCAGCATTTT.

The CDR3 loop reads CSVRGRITDTQYF. DNA of the CDR3: TGCAGCGTTCGCGGACGGATCACAGATACGCAGTATTTT. The J gene is TRBJ2-3, the V gene TRBV29-1; D is uncertain. This CDR3 has 13 amino acids. V shed 5 bases and J shed 2 bases, with 11 bases lying between them. Germline loops: CDR1 SQVTM, CDR2 ANQGSEA.

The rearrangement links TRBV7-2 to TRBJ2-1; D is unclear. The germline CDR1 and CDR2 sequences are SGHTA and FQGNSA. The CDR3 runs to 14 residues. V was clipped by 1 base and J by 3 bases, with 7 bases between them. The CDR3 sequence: CASSLVPGYNEQFF. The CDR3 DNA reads TGTGCCAGCAGCTTAGTCCCAGGCTACAATGAGCAGTTCTTC.

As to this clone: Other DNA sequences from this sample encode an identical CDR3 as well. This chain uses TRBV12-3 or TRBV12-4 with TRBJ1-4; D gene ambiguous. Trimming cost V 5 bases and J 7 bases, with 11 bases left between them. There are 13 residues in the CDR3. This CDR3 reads CASSRQLSEKLFF. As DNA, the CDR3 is TGTGCCAGCAGTCGGCAGTTGAGTGAAAAACTGTTTTTT.

CDR3 sequence (DNA): TGTGCCAGCAGCGCACAGGGGGAAGGGAATGAGCAGTTCTTC. Protein sequence: CASSAQGEGNEQFF. The genes are TRBV2 and TRBJ2-1; 8 bases line up with TRBD1. V dropped 6 bases and J dropped 7; count of bases not matched to a gene: 8. The CDR3 totals 14 residues. Germline CDR1 is SNHLY and CDR2 is FYNNEI.